The clone carrying this T cell receptor (beta chain) appeared a few times. Its antigen is as yet unknown. The germline V gene has CDR1 MNHNS and CDR2 SASEGT. The CDR3 is 15 amino acids. With V trimmed by 7 bases and J by 3 bases, 6 bases remained unmatched. Clones were read by immunoSEQ multiplex PCR, and TCRdb kept only the in-frame ones, dropping some. Among roughly 67,000 clones listed, about four fifths were seen once. The data originate from a study of T cells in localized non-small cell lung cancer. Whole-study results and caveats: Only one tumor region was sequenced, so heterogeneity remains possible. There was higher T cell clonality in uninvolved adjacent lung than in tumor, and it was highest there. For the top 100 tumor clones, a median about 57 also appeared in adjacent lung.

Sequencing was performed on peripheral blood, taken before any cancer treatment. V usage is TRBV6-1 and J usage is TRBJ2-7; 13 nucleotides agree with TRBD2. The TCR originated in a female donor over 55 with stage I lung adenocarcinoma. DNA of the CDR3: TGTGCCAGCATTTTGACTAGCGGGGGGTTCTACGAGCAGTACTTC. This encodes CASILTSGGFYEQYF.